These T cell receptor beta chains were read from a single sample in a study of tumor and adjacent non-tumor tissue in lung cancer. TCRdb itself ran the multiplex PCR reads through MiXCR, one entry per CDR3 protein. This sample has more than 85,000 distinct CDR3 sequences, with more than 70% found just once. The sample was lung tumor tissue. These receptor sequences come from a woman in her fifties or sixties with non-small cell lung cancer. Each CDR3 is given with its conserved first and last residue. A D gene is named only where the DNA matches it firmly. Part of the rows lack a size; the others show once, few, many or a class for expanded clones.

clone size	V gene	D gene	J gene	CDR3 DNA	CDR3 protein
NA	TRBV11-2	TRBD1	TRBJ2-3	TGTGCCAGCTCTCGAAACAGGGGTCAGCCCCAGTATTTT	CASSRNRGQPQYF
NA	TRBV5-5	TRBD2	TRBJ2-7	TGTGCCAGCAGCTATACTAGCGCGAGTGTCTACGAGCAGTACTTC	CASSYTSASVYEQYF
once	TRBV28	NA	TRBJ1-4	TGTGCCAGCCAGGACCTGGATGAAAAACTGCTTTTT	CASQDLDEKLLF
NA	TRBV20-1	TRBD1	TRBJ1-1	TGCAGTACTAGACGGGGACAGGGAGACACTGAAGCTGTCTTT	CSTRRGQGDTEAVF
NA	TRBV6-6	NA	TRBJ2-6	TGTGCCAGCAGTTACGACAGTTCTTGGGCCAACGTCCTGACTTTC	CASSYDSSWANVLTF
NA	TRBV11-2	NA	TRBJ2-5	TGTGCCAGCACTCCACGGGGCGGTCAAGAGATCCAGTACTTC	CASTPRGGQEIQYF
NA	TRBV12-3/TRBV12-4	NA	TRBJ1-1	TGTGCCAGTTCTGATCAAGGGGAGGGGAACACTGAAGCTTTCTTT	CASSDQGEGNTEAFF
once	TRBV7-8	TRBD2	TRBJ2-1	TGTGCCAGCGGCTTAGTGCCTAGCGGGATTAACAATGAGCAGTTCTTC	CASGLVPSGINNEQFF
NA	TRBV5-1	NA	TRBJ2-3	TGCGCCAGCAGCTTATCTGGGGGGTACACAGATACGCAGTATTTT	CASSLSGGYTDTQYF
NA	TRBV10-3	NA	TRBJ1-5	TGTGCCATCAGTGAGGTGAGATGTCAGCCCCAGCATTTT	CAISEVRCQPQHF
once	TRBV4-2	NA	TRBJ1-1	TGTGTCAGCAGCCAAGAGAGGGGAAACGCTGAAGCTTTCTTT	CVSSQERGNAEAFF
NA	TRBV28	NA	TRBJ1-2	TGTGCCAGCAGTTTATCGGCACGGGCGGGCTATGACTACACCTTC	CASSLSARAGYDYTF
NA	TRBV7-2	NA	TRBJ1-3	TGTGCCAGCGGTTTAGCGCGTGTAAACAGTCAGTCTGGAAACACCATATATTTT	CASGLARVNSQSGNTIYF
NA	TRBV11-2	NA	TRBJ2-7	TGTGCCAGCAGTTTAGGAGCAGGGTCATACTACGAGCGGTACTTC	CASSLGAGSYYERYF
NA	TRBV29-1	NA	TRBJ2-5	TGCTGCGGAAAGGGGGGTGAGACCCAATACTTC	CCGKGGETQYF
once	TRBV11-2	NA	TRBJ1-2	TGTTCCAGCAGCTTACTCCTCGGGACGGCCAACTATGGCTACACCTTC	CSSSLLLGTANYGYTF
NA	TRBV11-1	NA	TRBJ1-1	TGTGCCAGCAACTTATCGGGGGGATTATTGAACACTGAAGCTTTCTTT	CASNLSGGLLNTEAFF
NA	TRBV12-3/TRBV12-4	NA	TRBJ2-1	TGTATCAGCAAACTAGAGTACAATGAGCAATTCTTC	CISKLEYNEQFF
NA	TRBV6-5	NA	TRBJ1-5	TGTGTCATCCGAACAGGGTCACAGCCCCAGCATTTT	CVIRTGSQPQHF
NA	TRBV6-5	NA	TRBJ1-1	TGTACCAGTAGTTACCCCGACGCCGCTGAAGCTTTCTTT	CTSSYPDAAEAFF
NA	TRBV20-1	NA	TRBJ2-5	TGCAGTGCTAGAGATCTTGGGACCCTAGAGATCAAGTACTTC	CSARDLGTLEIKYF
NA	TRBV10-3	NA	TRBJ1-4	TGTGCCACTTCGAGCCGGGACGTAACTATTGAAAAACTGTTTTTT	CATSSRDVTIEKLFF
NA	TRBV6-1	NA	TRBJ2-7	TGCGCCAGCAGCCCCCCCCAGCGGTGGGGCAGACCCTACGAGCAGTACTTC	CASSPPQRWGRPYEQYF
once	TRBV28	NA	TRBJ2-7	TGTACCAGCAGTCTAAAGGCGGTTGGCCCCTACGAGCAGTATTTC	CTSSLKAVGPYEQYF
once	TRBV11-3	TRBD2	TRBJ2-1	TGTGACAGCAGTTTAGAATTGACTAGCGGGTACCACAATGAGCAGTTCTTC	CDSSLELTSGYHNEQFF
once	TRBV28	NA	TRBJ1-1	TGTGCCAGCAGCACAAACAGGTATGCAGTTTTCTTT	CASSTNRYAVFF
NA	TRBV11-2	NA	TRBJ1-1	TGTGTCAGCAGCTTAGAACCAGGACCCAACACTGAAGCTTTCTTT	CVSSLEPGPNTEAFF
NA	TRBV12-3/TRBV12-4	NA	TRBJ2-1	TGTGCCAGCAAGCGGTATAGCGTGTGGAATGAGAAGTTCTTC	CASKRYSVWNEKFF
many	TRBV10-3	NA	TRBJ2-1	TGTGCCATCAGTGACCGGACCCCCTTCTCCTACAATGAGCAGTTCTTC	CAISDRTPFSYNEQFF
NA	TRBV16	NA	TRBJ1-1	TGTGCCAGCAGCCTACTTGGAGACAGGCTGAACATTGAAGCTTTCTTT	CASSLLGDRLNIEAFF
NA	TRBV4-3	NA	TRBJ2-3	TGCGCCAACAGCCAAGGTGGAGCACGATGGGAAGATACGCAGTATTTT	CANSQGGARWEDTQYF
NA	TRBV11-2	NA	TRBJ2-5	TGTGCCAGCAGCTTAGCCGCGCGGGCAGAGGTACAGACCCAGTACTTT	CASSLAARAEVQTQYF
NA	TRBV11-1	TRBD2	TRBJ2-2	TGTGCCAGCAGCCCGCGACTAGCGGGAGAATCCTCCGGGCAGCAGTTTTTT	CASSPRLAGESSGQQFF
NA	TRBV14	NA	TRBJ1-1	TGTGCCAGCAGCCAAGAAAAGTGGGTCAGAAACACTGGAGCTTTCTTT	CASSQEKWVRNTGAFF
NA	TRBV6-5	NA	TRBJ2-3	TGTGCCAGCAGGCTAGTGTTGGACGCAGATACGCAGTATTTT	CASRLVLDADTQYF
many	TRBV6-2/TRBV6-3	NA	TRBJ2-7	TGTGCCAGCAAGGGTTCGACGCGTAGCGAGCAGTACTTC	CASKGSTRSEQYF
NA	TRBV11-2	TRBD2	TRBJ2-7	TGTGCCAGCAGCTACGGGACTAGCTGGATCTACGGGCAGTACTTC	CASSYGTSWIYGQYF
NA	TRBV6-6	NA	TRBJ1-6	TGTGCCAGCAGTTTTGATGATGAGAGCTCCCATAATTCAGCCCTCCACTTT	CASSFDDESSHNSALHF
NA	TRBV11-3	NA	TRBJ2-3	TGTGCCAGCAGCTTCTGGACATATACTCAGTATTTT	CASSFWTYTQYF
NA	TRBV5-4	TRBD1	TRBJ2-4	TGTGCCAGCGGCGGGGGACAGGGGGCCCTAGCCAAAAACATTCAGTACTTC	CASGGGQGALAKNIQYF
NA	TRBV7-2	TRBD2	TRBJ2-3	TGTACCAGCAGCTCGGGACTAGCGGGGGGAGATACGCAGTATTTT	CTSSSGLAGGDTQYF
few	TRBV30	NA	TRBJ2-4	TGTGCCTGCGTTGGAGGCCTTGGAAACATTCAGTACTTC	CACVGGLGNIQYF
NA	TRBV4-1	NA	TRBJ2-3	TGCGCCAGCAGCGAAGATAGGAGGAGAGACAGTGGCGTCACAGATACGCAGTATTTT	CASSEDRRRDSGVTDTQYF
NA	TRBV11-3	NA	TRBJ2-7	TGTGACAGCAACTTACGGGTAAGGGTCTCCTACGAGCAGTACTTC	CDSNLRVRVSYEQYF
once	TRBV6-6	TRBD1	TRBJ2-7	TGTGTCAGCAGTAGCCAGACAGGGGGAGACTATGAGCGGTACTTC	CVSSSQTGGDYERYF
NA	TRBV11-1	NA	TRBJ2-2	TGTGCAAGCAGCCCGCGACTACCGGGAGAATCCACCCGGGAGCTGTTTTTT	CASSPRLPGESTRELFF
once	TRBV12-3/TRBV12-4	NA	TRBJ1-1	TGTGCCAGCAGTTTAAAGGGTTCTAACACTGAAACTCTCTTT	CASSLKGSNTETLF
NA	TRBV5-1	NA	TRBJ1-4	TGCGCCAGCAGTAATTTCGGGGCCACTGAAAAACTGTTTTTT	CASSNFGATEKLFF
NA	TRBV11-2	TRBD1	TRBJ1-5	TGTGCCAGCAGCCTCAAGGGGGCCTGGGGTAGCAATCAGCCCCGGCATTTT	CASSLKGAWGSNQPRHF
many	TRBV5-4	TRBD2	TRBJ2-7	TGTGCCAGCAGCTTGCGGGGGGTCCCCTACGAGCAGTACTTC	CASSLRGVPYEQYF
NA	TRBV4-1	NA	TRBJ2-6	TGCGCCAGCAGCCAAGTGGGGGCTGTGACCAACGTCCTGACTTTC	CASSQVGAVTNVLTF